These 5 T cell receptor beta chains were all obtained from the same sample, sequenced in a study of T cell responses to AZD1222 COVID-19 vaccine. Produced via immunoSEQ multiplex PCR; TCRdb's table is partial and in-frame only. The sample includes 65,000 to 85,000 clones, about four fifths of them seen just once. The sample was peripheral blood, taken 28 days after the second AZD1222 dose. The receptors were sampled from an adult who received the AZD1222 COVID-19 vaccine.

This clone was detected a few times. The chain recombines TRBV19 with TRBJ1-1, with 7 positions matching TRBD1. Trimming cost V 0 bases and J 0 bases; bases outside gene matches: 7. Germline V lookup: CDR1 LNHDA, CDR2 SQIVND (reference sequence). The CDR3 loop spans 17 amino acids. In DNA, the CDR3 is TGTGCCAGTAGTATAGATCTTGAGGGGGCGATGAACACTGAAGCTTTCTTT. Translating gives CASSIDLEGAMNTEAFF.

CDR3 DNA: TGTGCCAGTAGTATCGGACAACAAAGGGGCTACACCTTC. This sequence encodes CASSIGQQRGYTF. This sequence joins TRBV19 and TRBJ1-2, with a weak D call TRBD1 (5 bases). Germline V lookup: CDR1 LNHDA, CDR2 SQIVND (reference sequence). With 3 bases removed from V and 8 bases from J, the gap between germline ends came to 13 bases. The CDR3 spans 13 residues.

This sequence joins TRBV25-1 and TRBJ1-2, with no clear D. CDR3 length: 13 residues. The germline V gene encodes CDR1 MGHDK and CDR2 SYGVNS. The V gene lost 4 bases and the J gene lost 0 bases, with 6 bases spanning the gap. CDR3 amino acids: CASSVGANYGYTF. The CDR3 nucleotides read TGTGCCAGCAGTGTTGGAGCTAACTATGGCTACACCTTC.

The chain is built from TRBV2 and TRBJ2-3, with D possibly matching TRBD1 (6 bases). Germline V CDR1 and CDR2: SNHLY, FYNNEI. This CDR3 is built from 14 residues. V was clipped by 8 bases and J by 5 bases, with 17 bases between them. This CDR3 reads CASRGGPVVDTQYF. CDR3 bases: TGTGCCAGCCGAGGGGGACCGGTTGTAGATACGCAGTATTTT.

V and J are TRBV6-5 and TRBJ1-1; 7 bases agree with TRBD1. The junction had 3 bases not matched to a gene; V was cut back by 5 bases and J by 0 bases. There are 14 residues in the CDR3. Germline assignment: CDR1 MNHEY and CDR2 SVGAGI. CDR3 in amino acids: CASSLQGMNTEAFF. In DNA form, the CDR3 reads TGTGCCAGCAGTCTACAGGGGATGAACACTGAAGCTTTCTTT.